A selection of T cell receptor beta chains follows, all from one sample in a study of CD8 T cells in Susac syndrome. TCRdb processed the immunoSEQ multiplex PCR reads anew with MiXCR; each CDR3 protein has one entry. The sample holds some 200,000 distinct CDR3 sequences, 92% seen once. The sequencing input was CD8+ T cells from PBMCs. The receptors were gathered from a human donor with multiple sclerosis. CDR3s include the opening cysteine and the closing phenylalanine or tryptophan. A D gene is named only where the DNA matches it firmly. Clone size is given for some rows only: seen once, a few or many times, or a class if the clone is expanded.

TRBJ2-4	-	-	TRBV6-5	TGTGCCAGCAGTTCGTTATCGGCCAAAAACATTCAGTACTTC	CASSSLSAKNIQYF
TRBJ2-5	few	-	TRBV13	TGTGCCAGCAGCTTAGAGGGGGAGACCCAGTACTTC	CASSLEGETQYF
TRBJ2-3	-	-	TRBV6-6	TGTGCCAGCATGTGGGATACGCAGTATTTT	CASMWDTQYF
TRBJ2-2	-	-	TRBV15	TGTGCCACCAGCAGTGACACCGGGGAGCTGTTTTTT	CATSSDTGELFF
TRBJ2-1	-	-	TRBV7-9	TGTGCCAGCAGGTCACAGACCTTAAACAATGAGCAGTTCTTC	CASRSQTLNNEQFF
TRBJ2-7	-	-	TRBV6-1	TGTGCCAGCAGTGAGGACCCCCACCAATACGAGCAGTACTTC	CASSEDPHQYEQYF
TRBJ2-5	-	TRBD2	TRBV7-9	TGTGCCAGCAGCTTAGGAAAGGGCGGCTGGCGGGAGAGGGAAGAGACCCAGTACTTC	CASSLGKGGWREREETQYF
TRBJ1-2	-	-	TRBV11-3	TGTGCCAGCAGCTGGGCGGCGGACCGGCCGGATGGCTACACCTTC	CASSWAADRPDGYTF
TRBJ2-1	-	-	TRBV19	TGTGCCAGTAGTAGCGCAGTGAGCTCCTACAATGAGCAGTTCTTC	CASSSAVSSYNEQFF
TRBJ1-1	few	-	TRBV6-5	TGTGCCAGCAGTTTGGGGGGCGCGGCTGAAGCTTTCTTT	CASSLGGAAEAFF